These 17 T cell receptor beta chains came from one sample sequenced in a study of cytomegalovirus exposure and HLA in healthy donors. The PCR had 60 Vbeta and 13 Jbeta primers. The method was immunoSEQ multiplex PCR; TCRdb's version includes in-frame clones alone and lacks a portion of them. The table lists some 71,000 clones, less than 75% of them singletons. The material sequenced was PBMCs. Receptor source: a man between 40 and 49 years old in good health and CMV-seropositive.

This clone was observed a few times. This chain links TRBV19 with TRBJ2-2, with 7 bases aligning to TRBD2. V lost 1 base to trimming and J lost 3 bases; unmatched junction nucleotides: 11. Germline-derived CDR1 and CDR2 are LNHDA and SQIVND (reference sequence). The CDR3 sequence is 18 residues long. CDR3 DNA: TGTGCCAGTAGTATAGTTTATATGGGAGGGGAGGACACCGGGGAGCTGTTTTTT. It translates to CASSIVYMGGEDTGELFF.

The V call is TRBV19, the J call TRBJ1-2, with TRBD1 identical over 7 bases. Germline CDR1 is LNHDA and CDR2 is SQIVND (reference sequence). This CDR3 is 14 amino acids long. V dropped 5 bases and J dropped 8; count of bases not matched to a gene: 11. The CDR3 protein is CASSPGQRVGGYTF. DNA of the CDR3: TGTGCCAGTAGTCCGGGACAGAGGGTCGGAGGCTACACCTTC.

The chain links TRBV7-9 to TRBJ2-5; D may be TRBD1 (6 bases). Trimming cost V 11 bases and J 0 bases, with 13 bases left between them. Germline V CDR1 and CDR2: SEHNR, FQNEAQ (reference sequence). This CDR3 spans 13 amino acids. CDR3 nucleotide sequence: TGTGCCGGCCGGACAGCCAACCAAGAGACCCAGTACTTC. Amino acids: CAGRTANQETQYF.

The J gene is TRBJ2-7, the V gene TRBV5-6; D call uncertain. The CDR3 has 13 residues. V was shortened by 2 bases and J by 1 base, with 7 bases between the two germline ends. The germline V gene has CDR1 SGHDT and CDR2 YYEEEE. The CDR3 here is CASSFPQSYEQYF. The DNA for the CDR3 is TGTGCCAGCAGCTTCCCGCAGTCCTACGAGCAGTACTTC.

The chain employs TRBV10-3 and TRBJ2-5, with TRBD1 matching 10 bases. This CDR3 has 14 amino acids. Trimming took 8 bases from V and 3 from J; bases not matched to a gene: 6. Germline CDR1 and CDR2: ENHRY and SYGVKD. The CDR3 region is CAIATGGQEETQYF. The CDR3 DNA sequence: TGTGCCATCGCGACAGGGGGCCAGGAAGAGACCCAGTACTTC.

This CDR3 is CASSPQVNYGYTF. In DNA form, the CDR3 reads TGTGCCAGCAGCCCACAGGTTAACTATGGCTACACCTTC. V and J are TRBV7-9 and TRBJ1-2, with D perhaps TRBD1 (5 bases). The CDR3 extends over 13 amino acids. Trimming removed 5 bases at V and 1 base at J, with 8 bases between. Germline assignment: CDR1 SEHNR and CDR2 FQNEAQ (reference sequence).

The chain joins TRBV5-8 to TRBJ2-3, with 11 bases identical to TRBD1. This CDR3 has 15 residues. Germline values: CDR1 SGHTS, CDR2 YDEGEE. J gave up 5 bases and V 5 bases, and 7 bases lay outside the gene matches. The CDR3 nucleotides are TGTGCCAGCAGTCGGACAGGGGGCGAAGGAGATACGCAGTATTTT. Its protein is CASSRTGGEGDTQYF.

The chain uses TRBV5-4 and TRBJ2-3, with TRBD2 identical over 7 bases. Germline lookup yields CDR1 SGHNT and CDR2 YYREEE (reference sequence). V trimming: 10 bases; J trimming: 4 bases; junction bases outside the gene matches: 18. This CDR3 comprises 16 residues. CDR3 residues: CASQLVGGGGSDTQYF. For the CDR3, the DNA is TGTGCCTCCCAGCTTGTTGGGGGGGGAGGGTCAGATACGCAGTATTTT.

The V call is TRBV5-1, the J call TRBJ2-7; 9 positions agree with TRBD1. CDR3 length: 16 amino acids. The J segment lost 5 bases and the V segment lost 2 bases, leaving 11 bases of the junction unmatched. CDR1 is SGHRS, CDR2 YFSETQ, per germline. The CDR3 sequence: CASSLGGQGSLDEQYF. The CDR3, as DNA: TGCGCCAGCAGCTTAGGCGGACAGGGGTCCCTAGACGAGCAGTACTTC.

This clone was detected a few times. This chain joins TRBV29-1 and TRBJ1-1, with 8 nucleotides matching TRBD1. Germline V gene sequence: CDR1 SQVTM, CDR2 ANQGSEA. The length of the CDR3 is 13 residues. V dropped 7 bases and J dropped 0; count of bases not matched to a gene: 4. CDR3 residues: CSGGQGLNTEAFF. CDR3 DNA: TGCAGCGGTGGACAGGGCCTGAACACTGAAGCTTTCTTT.

The rearrangement uses TRBV28 and TRBJ1-5, with a possible D match to TRBD1 (6 bases). V was shortened by 11 bases and J by 1 base, with 15 bases between the two germline ends. CDR3 length: 14 amino acids. Germline values: CDR1 MDHEN, CDR2 SYDVKM. The CDR3 DNA sequence: TGTGCCGCTTGGGGGGGCTTAAGCAATCAGCCCCAGCATTTT. It is translated as CAAWGGLSNQPQHF.

V usage is TRBV4-1 and J usage is TRBJ2-3, with 7 bases lining up with TRBD2. Trimming removed 3 bases from V and 8 bases from J; junction bases left unmatched: 17. There are 17 residues in the CDR3. Germline CDR1 reads MGHRA; CDR2 reads YSYEKL. The CDR3 region is CASSHEFGGSGLSTQYF. The DNA of the CDR3 is TGCGCCAGCAGCCATGAATTCGGCGGGAGCGGATTAAGTACGCAGTATTTT.

This sequence joins TRBV4-3 and TRBJ1-2; D possibly corresponds to TRBD1 (6 bases). Germline CDR1 LGHNA, CDR2 YSLEER. The CDR3 totals 17 residues. Trimming removed 0 bases at V and 5 bases at J, with 19 bases between. The DNA of the CDR3 is TGCGCCAGCAGCCAAGACGAGTTGGGGGGGCGAGGTTATGGCTACACCTTC. It translates to CASSQDELGGRGYGYTF.

The chain joins TRBV27 to TRBJ2-2; possibly TRBD1 for D (6 bases). Germline assignment: CDR1 MNHEY and CDR2 SMNVEV (reference sequence). V gave up 7 bases and J gave up 2 bases, with 14 bases separating them. The CDR3 runs 15 residues. The CDR3: CASTSYRANTGELFF. CDR3 nucleotide sequence: TGTGCCAGCACATCCTACAGGGCAAACACCGGGGAGCTGTTTTTT.

The rearrangement uses TRBV25-1 and TRBJ2-3; D might be TRBD2 (7 bases). The V gene lost 4 bases and the J gene lost 12 bases, with 17 bases spanning the gap. From germline, CDR1 is MGHDK and CDR2 SYGVNS. The CDR3 is made up of 13 amino acids. As DNA, the CDR3 is TGTGCCAGCAGTGCGGGGGCCCGGGGGGTTCAGTATTTT. It encodes CASSAGARGVQYF. Drawing the rest from reference TRBV25-1 and TRBJ2-3, the complete variable domain is EADIYQTPRYLVIGTGKKITLECSQTMGHDKMYWYQQDPGMELHLIHYSYGVNSTEKGDLSSESTVSRIRTEHFPLTLESARPSHTSQYLCASSAGARGVQYFGPGTRLTVL.

The chain uses TRBV25-1 and TRBJ2-1; D remains unclear. V gave up 7 bases and J gave up 2 bases, with 18 bases separating them. CDR1 and CDR2 from the germline V gene are MGHDK and SYGVNS. The CDR3 spans 16 residues. The CDR3 DNA reads TGTGCCAGCATAGAGAACGCGAGAGGTCCCTACAATGAGCAGTTCTTC. Its translation: CASIENARGPYNEQFF. Full variable domain (missing parts from reference TRBV25-1 and TRBJ2-1): EADIYQTPRYLVIGTGKKITLECSQTMGHDKMYWYQQDPGMELHLIHYSYGVNSTEKGDLSSESTVSRIRTEHFPLTLESARPSHTSQYLCASIENARGPYNEQFFGPGTRLTVL.

This chain links TRBV11-2 with TRBJ1-3, with a weak D call TRBD1 (6 bases). Germline CDR1 SGHAT, CDR2 FQNNGV. Trimming stripped 7 bases from V and 4 bases from J, with 20 bases between. CDR3 length: 16 amino acids. CDR3 loop: CASTPAGGAGGNTIYF. Written as DNA, the CDR3 is TGTGCCAGCACCCCCGCGGGGGGCGCCGGGGGAAACACCATATATTTT.